This TCR beta chain is from a study of blood T cell repertoires in COVID-19. Study details: The origin of the acute and convalescent COVID-19 samples was the United States, Italy and Spain. PBMCs, B-cell-depleted T cells, or T cells provided the cDNA or gDNA that made up the material.

Seattle participants joined during active infection and were tracked over time. Original data processing: Reference gene primer amplification gave estimated nucleated cell counts. The assay was immunoSEQ multiplex PCR, and TCRdb's table has in-frame clones only and misses some. V, J and clone size reflect that table, while D and trimming were determined from the DNA. The sample gives fewer than 200,000 clones, roughly 81% of which show up once; around 2.7% is in the top ten. The CDR3 runs to 17 residues. Germline CDR1 and CDR2: SGHAT and FQDESV (reference sequence). The trim removed 0 bases at V and 4 bases at J, leaving 7 bases unmatched.

The source is a woman older than 75 with COVID-19, enrolled during active disease. The sequenced material came from peripheral blood. The chain combines TRBV11-1 with TRBJ2-5; TRBD2 matches at 11 bases. The CDR3 loop is CASSLAIAGGRGETQYF. The CDR3 DNA is TGTGCCAGCAGCTTAGCGATAGCGGGAGGGCGGGGAGAGACCCAGTACTTC.